Listed here are 18 T cell receptor beta chains from one sample, sequenced in a study of blood T cell repertoires in COVID-19. Sequencing was performed with immunoSEQ multiplex PCR; in TCRdb, only in-frame clones are kept and a portion is missing. The sample consists of about 11,000 clones, 84% of them appearing once. Sequenced material: peripheral blood. These receptors originate from a man aged 50 to 59 with active COVID-19.

The chain carries TRBV12-3 or TRBV12-4 and TRBJ2-2, with a weak D call TRBD1 (6 bases). Trimming took 6 bases from V and 10 from J, leaving 12 bases between them. The CDR3 loop spans 12 amino acids. Here the CDR3 DNA reads TGTGCCAGCAGCAAACAGGGAGTGGAGCTGTTTTTT. Its protein is CASSKQGVELFF.

The gene calls are TRBV2 and TRBJ2-4, with TRBD1 as a possible D gene (6 bases). Germline CDR1 is SNHLY and CDR2 is FYNNEI. The CDR3 sequence is 13 residues long. Trimming cost V 6 bases and J 8 bases, with 14 bases left between them. The CDR3 region has the DNA TGTGCCAGCAGCACCTACAGGGCGGACATTCAGTACTTC. Translating gives CASSTYRADIQYF. Using reference TRBV2 and TRBJ2-4 for the parts outside the CDR3, the full variable domain is EPEVTQTPSHQVTQMGQEVILRCVPISNHLYFYWYRQILGQKVEFLVSFYNNEISEKSEIFDDQFSVERPDGSNFTLKIRSTKLEDSAMYFCASSTYRADIQYFGAGTRLSVL.

The chain combines TRBV5-4 with TRBJ1-2; D unresolved. With 4 bases removed from V and 8 bases from J, the gap between germline ends came to 12 bases. Per germline, CDR1 SGHNT and CDR2 YYREEE (reference sequence). CDR3 length: 12 amino acids. The CDR3 nucleotides read TGTGCCAGCAGCGAAGGAGCGAAGGGCTACACCTTC. Translation gives CASSEGAKGYTF. Combining the CDR3 with reference TRBV5-4 and TRBJ1-2 gives the whole variable domain ETGVTQSPTHLIKTRGQQVTLRCSSQSGHNTVSWYQQALGQGPQFIFQYYREEENGRGNFPPRFSGLQFPNYSSELNVNALELDDSALYLCASSEGAKGYTFGSGTRLTVV.

The chain carries TRBV6-1 and TRBJ2-6; D remains unclear. V was pared by 2 bases and J by 2 bases, with 16 bases between. The CDR3 has 18 residues. Germline lookup yields CDR1 MNHNS and CDR2 SASEGT. CDR3 sequence reads: CASSELNLRVAGANVLTF. The CDR3 region has the DNA TGTGCCAGCAGTGAATTGAACCTCCGGGTCGCTGGGGCCAACGTCCTGACTTTC.

This clone was picked up a small number of times. The J gene is TRBJ1-4, the V gene TRBV9; 7 bases agree with TRBD1. The CDR3 totals 14 residues. CDR1 and CDR2 (germline): SGDLS, YYNGEE. V was clipped by 3 bases and J by 5 bases; unmatched bases: 4. The CDR3 spells CASSGQGPNEKLFF. As DNA, the CDR3 is TGTGCCAGCAGCGGACAGGGCCCGAATGAAAAACTGTTTTTT.

This clone was observed once. Here the CDR3 DNA reads TGCAGCGTTGTGGAAGCGAACGGTGGACTGTTTTTT. It encodes CSVVEANGGLFF. The V and J genes are TRBV29-1 and TRBJ1-4; D is unclear. Per germline, CDR1 SQVTM and CDR2 ANQGSEA. CDR3 length equals 12 residues. Trimming stripped 4 bases from V and 13 bases from J, with 16 bases between. Combining the CDR3 with reference TRBV29-1 and TRBJ1-4 gives the whole variable domain SAVISQKPSRDICQRGTSLTIQCQVDSQVTMMFWYRQQPGQSLTLIATANQGSEATYESGFVIDKFPISRPNLTFSTLTVSNMSPEDSSIYLCSVVEANGGLFFGSGTQLSVL.

This sequence joins TRBV7-3 and TRBJ2-7, with 7 bases identical to TRBD2. The junction had 13 bases not matched to a gene; V was cut back by 6 bases and J by 8 bases. CDR1 is SGHTA and CDR2 is FQGTGA in the germline V gene. This CDR3 contains 14 residues. CDR3 loop: CASRPPAGTRQQYF. The CDR3 region has the DNA TGTGCCAGCAGGCCCCCAGCGGGAACCCGGCAGCAGTACTTC. Variable domain in full (rest from reference TRBV7-3 and TRBJ2-7): GAGVSQTPSNKVTEKGKYVELRCDPISGHTALYWYRQSLGQGPEFLIYFQGTGAADDSGLPNDRFFAVRPEGSVSTLKIQRTERGDSAVYLCASRPPAGTRQQYFGPGTRLTVT.

The genes are TRBV2 and TRBJ1-3; the D is unclear. CDR1 SNHLY and CDR2 FYNNEI come from the germline V gene. The CDR3 is 14 amino acids. Trimming cost V 7 bases and J 3 bases, with 13 bases left between them. This chain's CDR3 is CASTGRGYGNTIYF. DNA of the CDR3: TGTGCCAGCACCGGGCGGGGATATGGAAACACCATATATTTT.

The rearrangement links TRBV28 to TRBJ2-7; D is uncertain. The CDR3 contains 11 residues. Trimming cost V 5 bases and J 0 bases, with 2 bases left between them. Germline lookup yields CDR1 MDHEN and CDR2 SYDVKM. This chain's CDR3 is CASSHSYEQYF. As DNA, the CDR3 is TGTGCCAGCAGTCACTCCTACGAGCAGTACTTC.

The rearrangement links TRBV6-5 to TRBJ2-7; TRBD1 matches 8 bases. From germline, CDR1 is MNHEY and CDR2 SVGAGI. The CDR3 totals 15 residues. Unmatched junction bases numbered 9, after V lost 4 bases and J lost 4 bases. CDR3 in DNA: TGTGCCAGCAGTTGGCCCGGACAGGGAATATACGAGCAGTACTTC. This translates into CASSWPGQGIYEQYF.

The chain combines TRBV19 with TRBJ2-5, with D possibly TRBD2 on 6 matching bases. The CDR3 is made up of 17 amino acids. The V and J ends lost 5 bases and 2 bases respectively, with 21 bases between them. Germline V gene sequence: CDR1 LNHDA, CDR2 SQIVND (reference sequence). The CDR3 sequence: CASSPRLDGSGQETQYF. For the CDR3, the DNA is TGTGCCAGTAGTCCCCGCTTGGACGGGAGTGGTCAAGAGACCCAGTACTTC. The full variable domain, with the rest looked up from reference TRBV19 and TRBJ2-5, is DGGITQSPKYLFRKEGQNVTLSCEQNLNHDAMYWYRQDPGQGLRLIYYSQIVNDFQKGDIAEGYSVSREKKESFPLTVTSAQKNPTAFYLCASSPRLDGSGQETQYFGPGTRLLVL.

The chain is built from TRBV15 and TRBJ2-1; 14 nucleotides line up with TRBD2. This CDR3 region has 23 residues. Germline V gene lookup returns CDR1 LNHNV and CDR2 YYDKDF (reference sequence). Losses at the gene ends were 3 bases for V and 5 bases for J; bases not matched to a gene: 24. CDR3 nucleotides: TGTGCCACCAGCAGCAAAATCCCAGATGGGACTAGCGGGAGTCTTGAACCGAACAATGAGCAGTTCTTC. It encodes CATSSKIPDGTSGSLEPNNEQFF.

This clone was observed a single time. The chain joins TRBV5-6 to TRBJ2-7; D gene unclear. This CDR3 has 12 amino acids. CDR1 is SGHDT, CDR2 YYEEEE, per germline. The ends were cut back, 0 bases at V and 2 bases at J, with 3 bases in the middle. CDR3 coding DNA: TGTGCCAGCAGCTTGGGTACCTACGAGCAGTACTTC. Translated: CASSLGTYEQYF.

The rearrangement joins TRBV5-1 to TRBJ1-1, with unresolved D. Germline V gene data show CDR1 as SGHRS and CDR2 as YFSETQ. CDR3 length: 15 residues. Trimming removed 4 bases at V and 1 base at J, with 14 bases between. CDR3 sequence (DNA): TGCGCCAGCAGCCCGGCTGTCGCAGGGAACACTGAAGCTTTCTTT. Its translation: CASSPAVAGNTEAFF.

The chain links TRBV5-6 to TRBJ2-7; TRBD1 might be the D (5 bases). Germline V gene sequence: CDR1 SGHDT, CDR2 YYEEEE. V lost 2 bases to trimming and J lost 3 bases, with 12 bases between them. This CDR3 spans 14 amino acids. CDR3 in DNA: TGTGCCAGCAGCTTAGGGGTTGGCTACTACGAGCAGTACTTC. Encoded protein: CASSLGVGYYEQYF.

The DNA of the CDR3 is TGTGCCAGCAGCCAGGACAGGGGCCACGAGCAGTACTTC. It codes for CASSQDRGHEQYF. The chain couples TRBV5-6 to TRBJ2-7, with 9 bases identical to TRBD1. CDR3 length equals 13 residues. The V gene's germline CDR1 is SGHDT and CDR2 YYEEEE. The ends lost 4 bases at V and 5 bases at J; junction bases unmatched: 4.

The gene calls are TRBV7-8 and TRBJ2-3; 7 nucleotides agree with TRBD2. V gave up 3 bases and J gave up 0 bases; unmatched junction bases: 3. The CDR3 is made up of 15 amino acids. CDR1 and CDR2 (germline): SGHVS, FQNEAQ. In DNA, the CDR3 is TGTGCCAGCAGCTTGAACGGGAGGAGCACAGATACGCAGTATTTT. This sequence encodes CASSLNGRSTDTQYF.

The chain links TRBV11-2 to TRBJ2-7, with 9 nucleotides matching TRBD2. The CDR3 has 15 amino acids. Losses at the gene ends were 3 bases for V and 2 bases for J; bases not matched to a gene: 5. Germline CDR1 is SGHAT and CDR2 is FQNNGV. CDR3 protein: CASSFRLAETYEQYF. DNA of the CDR3: TGTGCCAGCAGCTTTCGACTAGCGGAAACCTACGAGCAGTACTTC.